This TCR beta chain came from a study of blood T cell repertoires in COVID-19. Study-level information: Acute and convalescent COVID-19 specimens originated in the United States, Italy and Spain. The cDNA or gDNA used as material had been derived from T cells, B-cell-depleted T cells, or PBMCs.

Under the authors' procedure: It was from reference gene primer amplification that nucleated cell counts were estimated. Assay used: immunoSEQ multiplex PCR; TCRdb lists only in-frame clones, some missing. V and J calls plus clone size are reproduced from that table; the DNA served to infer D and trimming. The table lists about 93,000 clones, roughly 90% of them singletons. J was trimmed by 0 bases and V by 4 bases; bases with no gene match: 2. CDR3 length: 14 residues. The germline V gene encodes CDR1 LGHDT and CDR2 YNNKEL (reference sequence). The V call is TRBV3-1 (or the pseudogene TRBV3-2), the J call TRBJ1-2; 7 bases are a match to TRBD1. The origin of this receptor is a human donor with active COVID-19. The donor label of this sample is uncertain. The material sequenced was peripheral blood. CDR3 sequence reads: CASSRQGSNYGYTF. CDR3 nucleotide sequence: TGTGCCAGCAGCCGACAGGGTTCTAACTATGGCTACACCTTC.